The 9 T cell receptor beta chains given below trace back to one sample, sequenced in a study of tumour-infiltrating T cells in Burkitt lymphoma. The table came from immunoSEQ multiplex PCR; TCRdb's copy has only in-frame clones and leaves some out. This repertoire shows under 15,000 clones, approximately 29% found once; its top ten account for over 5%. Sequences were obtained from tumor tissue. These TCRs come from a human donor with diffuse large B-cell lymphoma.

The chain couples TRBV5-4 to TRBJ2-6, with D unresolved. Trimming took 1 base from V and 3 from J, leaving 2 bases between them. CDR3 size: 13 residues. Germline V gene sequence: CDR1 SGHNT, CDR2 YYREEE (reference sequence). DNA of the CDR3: TGTGCCAGCAGCTTGCTTGGGGCCAACGTCCTGACTTTC. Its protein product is CASSLLGANVLTF.

CDR3 residues: CASSSTGKAGELFF. CDR3 sequence (DNA): TGTGCCAGCAGCTCGACAGGGAAAGCCGGGGAGCTGTTTTTT. This sequence joins TRBV7-9 and TRBJ2-2, with 7 bases matching TRBD1. The CDR3 runs 14 residues. Trimming cost V 4 bases and J 6 bases; bases outside gene matches: 5. CDR1 and CDR2 (germline): SEHNR, FQNEAQ (reference sequence).

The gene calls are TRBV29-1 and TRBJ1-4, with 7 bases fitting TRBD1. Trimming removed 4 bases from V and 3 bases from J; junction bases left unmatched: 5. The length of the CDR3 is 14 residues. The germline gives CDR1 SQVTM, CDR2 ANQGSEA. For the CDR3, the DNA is TGCAGCGTTGGACAGGGCGGGGCTAATGAAAAACTGTTTTTT. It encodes CSVGQGGANEKLFF.

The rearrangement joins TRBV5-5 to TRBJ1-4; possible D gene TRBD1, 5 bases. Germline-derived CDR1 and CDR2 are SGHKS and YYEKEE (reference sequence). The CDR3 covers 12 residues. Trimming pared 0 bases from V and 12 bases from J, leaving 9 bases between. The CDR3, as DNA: TGTGCCAGCAGCTTGGCCACGGGGGAACTGTTTTTT. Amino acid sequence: CASSLATGELFF.

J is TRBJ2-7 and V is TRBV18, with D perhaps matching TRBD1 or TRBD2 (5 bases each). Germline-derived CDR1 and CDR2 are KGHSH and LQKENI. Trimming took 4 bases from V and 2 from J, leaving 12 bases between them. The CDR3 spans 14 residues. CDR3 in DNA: TGTGCCAGCTCACACCGGGACGGGACCTACGAGCAGTACTTC. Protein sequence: CASSHRDGTYEQYF.

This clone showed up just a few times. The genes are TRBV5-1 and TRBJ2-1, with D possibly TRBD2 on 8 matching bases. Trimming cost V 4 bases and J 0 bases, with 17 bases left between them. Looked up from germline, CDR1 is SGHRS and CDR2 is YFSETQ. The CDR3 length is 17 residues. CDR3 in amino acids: CASSQGVAGPSYNEQFF. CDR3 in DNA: TGCGCCAGCAGCCAGGGGGTAGCGGGACCCTCCTACAATGAGCAGTTCTTC.

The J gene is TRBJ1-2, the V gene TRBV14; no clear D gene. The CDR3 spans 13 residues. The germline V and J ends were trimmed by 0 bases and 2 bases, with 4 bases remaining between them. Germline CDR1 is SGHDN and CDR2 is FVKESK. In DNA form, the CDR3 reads TGTGCCAGCAGCCAAGATCGCAACTATGGCTACACCTTC. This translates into CASSQDRNYGYTF.

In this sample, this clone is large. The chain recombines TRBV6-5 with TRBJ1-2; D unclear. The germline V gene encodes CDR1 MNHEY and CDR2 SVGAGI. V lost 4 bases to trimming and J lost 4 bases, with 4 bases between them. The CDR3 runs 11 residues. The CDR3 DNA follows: TGTGCCAGCAGTTCACCCTATGGCTACACCTTC. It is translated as CASSSPYGYTF.

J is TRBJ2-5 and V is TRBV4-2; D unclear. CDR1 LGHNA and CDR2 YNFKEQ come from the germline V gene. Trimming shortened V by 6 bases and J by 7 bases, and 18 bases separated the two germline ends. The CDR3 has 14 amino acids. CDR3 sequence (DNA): TGTGCCAGCAGTCCCGGGTCCCCGGGCGGGACCCAGTACTTC. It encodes CASSPGSPGGTQYF.